This T cell receptor beta chain was found in a study of human T cells and chemical hapten exposure. Whole-study findings and limits: Sensitizing with DPC caused no change in TCRs above 1 in 1000 frequency.

Each cDNA molecule in the library carried unique molecular identifiers. Per the original methods: A typical sample had some 87,000 TCRs, with about 20,000 to 750,000 overall. TCRdb used MiXCR to reprocess the RACE reads, holding one entry per CDR3 protein. TCRdb, not the original authors, processed these V and J calls. This repertoire shows some 77,000 distinct CDR3 sequences, approximately 8.6% found once; its top ten account for roughly 1.6%. Time point of the sample: healthy volunteer bleed at 6 weeks. The template was total RNA from unfractionated whole blood. Germline CDR1 is LGHNA and CDR2 is YSLEER. The CDR3 covers 15 residues. Germline trimming cut 4 bases from V and 5 bases from J; bases unmatched to any gene: 9. The sample holds one count of this clonotype. Its specificity is not known.

The specimen was whole blood. The chain joins TRBV4-3 to TRBJ2-7, with TRBD1 identical over 9 bases. This TCR was sampled from a female donor in good health. Some clones in this sample may be carry-over from other donors' samples. This chain's CDR3 is CASSRNRGHADEQYF. CDR3 DNA: TGCGCCAGCAGCCGAAACAGGGGGCATGCCGACGAGCAGTACTTC.